The 28 T cell receptor beta chains presented below share a single source sample, sequenced in a study of response to subunit inactivated influenza vaccine. TCRdb called the RT-PCR reads again in MiXCR, with one record for every CDR3 protein. The sample includes some 500,000 distinct CDR3 sequences, 25% of them seen just once. This specimen was CD4+ T cells sorted from PBMCs, taken roughly 5 days after vaccination. These receptors were collected from a man in his forties or fifties who received an inactivated influenza vaccine.

The chain has TRBV11-3 and TRBJ1-6; D possibly corresponds to TRBD1 (5 bases). CDR3 length equals 14 residues. Per the germline V gene, CDR1 is SGHNT and CDR2 is YENEEA. Trimming cost V 11 bases and J 10 bases, with 21 bases left between them. CDR3 region: CAGPTPDKGSPLHF. The DNA of the CDR3 is TGTGCCGGACCCACCCCGGACAAGGGATCACCCCTCCACTTT. Drawing the rest from reference TRBV11-3 and TRBJ1-6, the complete variable domain is EAGVVQSPRYKIIEKKQPVAFWCNPISGHNTLYWYLQNLGQGPELLIRYENEEAVDDSQLPKDRFSAERLKGVDSTLKIQPAELGDSAVYLCAGPTPDKGSPLHFGNGTRLTVT.

This clonotype was observed a handful of times. The CDR3 region has the DNA TGTGCCAGCAGAATTGGAGGGGGCAGTGGCTACACCTTC. Residues: CASRIGGGSGYTF. This rearrangement joins TRBV12-3 or TRBV12-4 to TRBJ1-2; 7 bases match TRBD1. Trimming at V came to 6 bases and at J to 7 bases, leaving 8 bases not matched to a gene. CDR3 length: 13 residues.

This clonotype was detected a few times. This chain uses TRBV4-2 with TRBJ2-5; the D gene is possibly TRBD2 (6 bases). V gave up 6 bases and J gave up 2 bases, with 16 bases separating them. The germline CDR1 and CDR2 sequences are LGHNA and YNFKEQ. This CDR3 comprises 15 residues. CDR3 amino acids: CASRSLAAKQETQYF. CDR3 in DNA: TGTGCCAGCAGATCCTTAGCGGCGAAACAAGAGACCCAGTACTTC.

This clonotype has only a few counts. The rearrangement joins TRBV20-1 to TRBJ2-5; 7 bases line up with TRBD1. J gave up 2 bases and V 5 bases, and 5 bases lay outside the gene matches. Germline CDR1 reads DFQATT; CDR2 reads SNEGSKA (reference sequence). CDR3 length: 13 residues. The CDR3, as DNA: TGCAGTGCTCAAGGACAGGCTCAAGAGACCCAGTACTTC. Translating it yields CSAQGQAQETQYF.

Worth noting for this clonotype: One end of the junction is discordant with germline, which a read error may explain. The V call is TRBV12-3 or TRBV12-4, the J call TRBJ1-5; TRBD1 agrees at 8 bases. This CDR3 contains 15 residues. For the CDR3, the DNA is TGTGCCAGCAGCCGGGACAGGATAGCGGATCAGCCCCAGCACTTT. Protein product: CASSRDRIADQPQHF.

This clonotype was picked up many times. The V call is TRBV15, the J call TRBJ2-2, with TRBD2 identical over 10 bases. Germline V lookup: CDR1 LNHNV, CDR2 YYDKDF (reference sequence). The trim removed 0 bases at V and 3 bases at J, leaving 4 bases unmatched. The CDR3 runs to 17 residues. The CDR3 region is CATSRDSLAGDTGELFF. The CDR3 DNA sequence: TGTGCCACCAGCAGAGATAGTCTAGCGGGAGACACCGGGGAGCTGTTTTTT.

This clonotype has only a few counts. This chain uses TRBV5-1 with TRBJ2-2, with no clear D. This CDR3 comprises 16 residues. Between the trimmed V and J ends, which lost 5 bases and 4 bases, there was a span of 18 bases. CDR1 and CDR2 from the germline V gene are SGHRS and YFSETQ. CDR3 bases: TGCGCCAGCAGTCAGGCCGGGTATGTTGGCACCGGGGAGCTGTTTTTT. Its translation: CASSQAGYVGTGELFF.

This clonotype was observed a handful of times. The J gene is TRBJ2-3, the V gene TRBV2; no reliable D call. V was shortened by 3 bases and J by 11 bases, with 12 bases between the two germline ends. This CDR3 comprises 12 residues. CDR1 and CDR2 from the germline V gene are SNHLY and FYNNEI. The CDR3 sequence: CASSDLPWGQYF. As DNA, the CDR3 is TGTGCCAGCAGTGACTTGCCCTGGGGGCAGTATTTT.

CDR3 amino acids: CASHGGSSYEQYF. As DNA, the CDR3 is TGTGCCAGCCACGGGGGCTCCTCCTACGAGCAGTACTTC. The V gene is TRBV6-6, the J gene TRBJ2-7; D is perhaps TRBD1 or TRBD2 (6 bases each). V shed 8 bases and J shed 0 bases, with 11 bases lying between them. CDR3 size: 13 residues. Germline loops: CDR1 MNHNY, CDR2 SVGAGI (reference sequence).

This clonotype was counted only a few times. The V call is TRBV12-3 or TRBV12-4, the J call TRBJ2-1; D is uncertain. The length of the CDR3 is 15 residues. The V gene lost 3 bases and the J gene lost 0 bases, with 9 bases spanning the gap. In DNA form, the CDR3 reads TGTGCCAGCAGTTTGGGTATTCCCTCCTACAATGAGCAGTTCTTC. This encodes CASSLGIPSYNEQFF.

V is TRBV20-1 and J is TRBJ2-7, with D perhaps matching TRBD2 (5 bases). V lost 6 bases and J 0 bases, leaving 18 bases between the germline ends. This CDR3 has 15 residues. In germline, CDR1 is DFQATT, CDR2 SNEGSKA (reference sequence). This CDR3 reads CSAPTRGDFSYEQYF. The CDR3 DNA reads TGCAGTGCACCGACCCGGGGAGACTTCTCCTACGAGCAGTACTTC.

This clonotype was counted a few times. The J gene is TRBJ2-7, the V gene TRBV5-1, with 8 bases lining up with TRBD1. Trimming cost V 0 bases and J 3 bases; bases outside gene matches: 5. Germline V gives CDR1 SGHRS, CDR2 YFSETQ. The CDR3 sequence is 15 residues long. The CDR3 DNA reads TGCGCCAGCAGCTTGGAAGGGACAGGTTACTACGAGCAGTACTTC. This translates into CASSLEGTGYYEQYF.

The rearrangement links TRBV4-1 to TRBJ1-1, with no clear D. The CDR3 extends over 13 amino acids. V lost 1 base and J lost 9, with 12 bases in between. Germline CDR1 reads MGHRA; CDR2 reads YSYEKL. The CDR3 DNA reads as TGCGCCAGCAGCCAAGTGTTAGGTGAGAAAGCTTTCTTT. It yields the protein CASSQVLGEKAFF.

The V call is TRBV4-1, the J call TRBJ2-7; D gene ambiguous. In germline, CDR1 is MGHRA, CDR2 YSYEKL. The CDR3 has 15 residues. Trimming left V 0 bases short and J 2 bases short, with 11 bases between. The CDR3 spells CASSQDLGTTYEQYF. The CDR3, as DNA: TGCGCCAGCAGCCAAGATTTGGGCACCACCTACGAGCAGTACTTC.

This rearrangement joins TRBV29-1 to TRBJ2-5; TRBD2 agrees at 13 bases. The CDR3 is made up of 13 amino acids. The junction had 4 bases not matched to a gene; V was cut back by 7 bases and J by 5 bases. Germline loops: CDR1 SQVTM, CDR2 ANQGSEA. The DNA of the CDR3 is TGCAGCGGGGGACTAGCGGGATCCGAGACCCAGTACTTC. Encoded protein: CSGGLAGSETQYF.

V gene TRBV5-1 combines with J gene TRBJ1-2; 10 bases fit TRBD1. Trimming at V came to 4 bases and at J to 3 bases, leaving 9 bases not matched to a gene. In germline, CDR1 is SGHRS, CDR2 YFSETQ. This CDR3 is 16 amino acids long. The CDR3 loop reads CASSPARDRGDYGYTF. CDR3 coding DNA: TGCGCCAGCAGCCCGGCGAGGGACAGGGGTGACTATGGCTACACCTTC.

This clonotype has only a few counts. The CDR3 loop is CATSGTGGSVKEQFF. As DNA, the CDR3 is TGTGCCACCAGTGGGACAGGGGGCTCCGTCAAGGAGCAGTTCTTC. The chain couples TRBV24-1 to TRBJ2-1, with 11 bases that match TRBD1. There are 15 residues in the CDR3. Germline CDR1 reads KGHDR; CDR2 reads SFDVKD. Trimming at V came to 5 bases and at J to 10 bases, leaving 9 bases not matched to a gene.

This chain connects TRBV28 to TRBJ2-2, with D maybe TRBD2 (6 bases). Trimming left V 6 bases short and J 1 base short, with 9 bases between. This CDR3 has 14 residues. CDR1 MDHEN and CDR2 SYDVKM come from the germline V gene. CDR3 DNA: TGTGCCAGCAGGCGGGGCTTGAACACCGGGGAGCTGTTTTTT. It translates to CASRRGLNTGELFF.

In its sample, this clonotype was seen a few times. This chain connects TRBV6-1 to TRBJ2-2, with 10 bases matching TRBD1. Losses at the gene ends were 5 bases for V and 6 bases for J; bases not matched to a gene: 12. The germline gives CDR1 MNHNS, CDR2 SASEGT. The length of the CDR3 is 17 residues. This CDR3 reads CASSRPTGTGVAGELFF. The CDR3, as DNA: TGTGCCAGCAGTCGGCCAACCGGGACAGGGGTCGCCGGGGAGCTGTTTTTT.

The J gene is TRBJ2-2, the V gene TRBV7-2; 9 bases line up with TRBD2. Germline CDR1 SGHTA, CDR2 FQGNSA. Trimming took 6 bases from V and 2 from J; bases not matched to a gene: 10. This CDR3 spans 17 amino acids. The CDR3 is CASRPGGAGGNTGELFF. The CDR3 DNA sequence: TGTGCCAGCAGACCTGGAGGAGCGGGGGGCAACACCGGGGAGCTGTTTTTT.

This chain joins TRBV20-1 and TRBJ2-3, with TRBD2 matching over 12 bases. The V and J ends lost 7 bases and 1 base, in that order; junction bases with no gene match: 6. The CDR3 is 15 residues long. CDR1 and CDR2 from the germline V gene are DFQATT and SNEGSKA (reference sequence). The CDR3 DNA reads as TGCAGTGGCCCGACTAGCGGGAGTGGCACAGATACGCAGTATTTT. Residues: CSGPTSGSGTDTQYF.

This clonotype has more than one count but fewer than ten. The chain couples TRBV12-3 or TRBV12-4 to TRBJ1-2; no clear D gene. The CDR3 has 12 amino acids. Deletions cut 6 bases from V and 4 bases from J, with 9 bases between. The CDR3 spells CASSEPSYGYTF. As DNA, the CDR3 is TGTGCCAGCAGCGAGCCCAGCTATGGCTACACCTTC.

The rearrangement joins TRBV20-1 to TRBJ2-3; D possibly uses TRBD1 or TRBD2 (6 bases each). The germline V gene encodes CDR1 DFQATT and CDR2 SNEGSKA (reference sequence). This CDR3 is built from 15 residues. The V end was cut by 3 bases, the J end by 7 bases, with 20 bases between. The CDR3 DNA sequence: TGCAGTGCTAGTTGGCTAGCCATAGGGGGGAATACGCAGTATTTT. Translated, it gives CSASWLAIGGNTQYF.

The chain uses TRBV4-1 and TRBJ1-6; 7 bases fit TRBD1. Germline trimming cut 3 bases from V and 8 bases from J; bases unmatched to any gene: 16. CDR1 is MGHRA, CDR2 YSYEKL, per germline. The CDR3 runs to 18 residues. CDR3 amino acids: CASSQGRQGSIRDSPLHF. The DNA for the CDR3 is TGCGCCAGCAGCCAGGGTAGACAGGGCAGTATTCGGGATTCACCCCTCCACTTT.

This clonotype was seen a handful of times. The chain joins TRBV24-1 to TRBJ2-3, with TRBD2 matching 15 bases. CDR1 and CDR2 from the germline V gene are KGHDR and SFDVKD. V was clipped by 4 bases and J by 10 bases; unmatched bases: 5. The CDR3 length is 15 residues. CDR3 bases: TGTGCCACCAGTGACTCCGGACTAGCGGGAGGGGCGCAGTATTTT. Amino acids: CATSDSGLAGGAQYF.

In its sample, this clonotype was seen a few times. The chain carries TRBV4-2 and TRBJ2-3; 8 positions match TRBD2. Germline CDR1 is LGHNA and CDR2 is YNFKEQ. The CDR3 has 15 residues. V trimming: 1 base; J trimming: 4 bases; junction bases outside the gene matches: 4. DNA for the CDR3: TGTGCCAGCAGCCAAGTGTCACTAGCGGCAGATACGCAGTATTTT. Translating gives CASSQVSLAADTQYF.

The chain joins TRBV5-1 to TRBJ2-3; the D gene is possibly TRBD2 (6 bases). V was cut by 1 base and J by 6 bases, with 15 bases left in between. From germline, CDR1 is SGHRS and CDR2 YFSETQ. CDR3 length: 15 residues. CDR3 DNA sequence: TGCGCCAGCAGCTTGCGACTGGGACTTATCGATACGCAGTATTTT. It specifies CASSLRLGLIDTQYF. Together with reference TRBV5-1 and TRBJ2-3, the CDR3 gives the full variable domain: KAGVTQTPRYLIKTRGQQVTLSCSPISGHRSVSWYQQTPGQGLQFLFEYFSETQRNKGNFPGRFSGRQFSNSRSEMNVSTLELGDSALYLCASSLRLGLIDTQYFGPGTRLTVL.

This clonotype was recorded a few times. The chain uses TRBV7-9 and TRBJ2-7; D may be TRBD1 (5 bases). Trimming took off 5 bases at V and 4 bases at J, with 12 bases between the two ends. Germline lookup yields CDR1 SEHNR and CDR2 FQNEAQ (reference sequence). CDR3 length equals 13 residues. The CDR3 loop reads CASSPDRRYEQYF. The CDR3 bases are TGTGCCAGCAGCCCTGACAGACGTTACGAGCAGTACTTC.